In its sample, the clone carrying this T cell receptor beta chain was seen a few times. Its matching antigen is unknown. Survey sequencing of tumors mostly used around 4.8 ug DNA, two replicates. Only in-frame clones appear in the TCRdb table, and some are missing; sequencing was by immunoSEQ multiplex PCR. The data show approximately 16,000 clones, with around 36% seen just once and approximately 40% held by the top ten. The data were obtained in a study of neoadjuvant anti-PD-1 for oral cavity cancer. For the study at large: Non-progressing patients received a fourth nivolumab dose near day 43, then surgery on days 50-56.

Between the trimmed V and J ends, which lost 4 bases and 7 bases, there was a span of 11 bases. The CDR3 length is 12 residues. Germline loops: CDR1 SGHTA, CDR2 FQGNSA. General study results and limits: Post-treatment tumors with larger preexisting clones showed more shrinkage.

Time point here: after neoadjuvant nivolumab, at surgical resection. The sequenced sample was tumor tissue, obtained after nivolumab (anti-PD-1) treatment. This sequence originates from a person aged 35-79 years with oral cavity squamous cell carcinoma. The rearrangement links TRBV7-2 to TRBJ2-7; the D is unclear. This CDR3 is CASSSQRWEQYF. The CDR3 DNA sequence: TGTGCCAGCAGCTCGCAAAGATGGGAGCAGTACTTC.